Below, 6 T cell receptor beta chains from the same sample are listed, as sequenced in a study of regulatory T cells in long-lasting Graves disease. Sample time point: newly diagnosed GD, antithyroid drugs for less than 3 months. RNA extracted from PBMCs served as the sequencing template. Construction of the TCR beta libraries employed iRepertoire HTBI primers in conjunction with Arm-PCR of CDR3 regions. TCRdb re-called the multiplex PCR reads through MiXCR, storing one row per CDR3 protein. Of approximately 400,000 distinct CDR3 sequences listed, approximately 16% were seen once; the top ten hold about 7.8%. These records were also assigned to another study, of T cells in Graves' hyperthyroidism and ophthalmopathy.

The sequences come from peripheral blood mononuclear cells (PBMCs), collected at new diagnosis, from a patient treated with antithyroid drugs. These receptors were taken from a woman between 35 and 50 years old with Graves disease.

Of note for this clonotype: The CDR3 does not close with the conserved phenylalanine or tryptophan, likely indicating a read error. This chain connects TRBV9 to TRBJ1-2, with D hard to call. CDR3 length: 13 amino acids. CDR1 SGDLS and CDR2 YYNGEE come from the germline V gene. The V and J ends lost 0 bases and 4 bases respectively, with 7 bases between them. The CDR3 here is CASSVGATYGYTL. CDR3 nucleotide sequence: TGTGCCAGCAGCGTAGGGGCAACCTATGGCTACACCCTC.

V gene TRBV6-1 combines with J gene TRBJ2-7; D may correspond to TRBD1 or TRBD2 (7 bases each). The CDR3 sequence is 11 residues long. Germline V gene lookup returns CDR1 MNHNS and CDR2 SASEGT. Trimming stripped 8 bases from V and 6 bases from J, with 11 bases between. CDR3 region: CASGRGGEQYF. Here the CDR3 DNA reads TGTGCCAGCGGCAGGGGGGGCGAGCAGTACTTC.

This clonotype has a count of ten or more. The genes are TRBV5-8 and TRBJ2-5, with D unclear. CDR1 and CDR2 from the germline V gene are SGHTS and YDEGEE. This CDR3 comprises 16 residues. Trimming left V 2 bases short and J 2 bases short, with 16 bases between. CDR3 region: CASSFGIQDSQETQYF. As DNA, the CDR3 is TGTGCCAGCAGCTTTGGGATCCAGGATAGTCAAGAGACCCAGTACTTC.

This clonotype occurred many times. The V call is TRBV18, the J call TRBJ2-7; D call uncertain. V was trimmed by 1 base and J by 0 bases, leaving 7 bases between them. The CDR3 is 14 amino acids. CDR1 and CDR2 from the germline V gene are KGHSH and LQKENI. CDR3 bases: TGTGCCAGCTCACCACAAGACAACTCCTACGAGCAGTACTTC. Its protein product is CASSPQDNSYEQYF.

This sequence joins TRBV20-1 and TRBJ2-1; D is possibly TRBD1 or TRBD2 (5 bases each). V lost 3 bases, J lost 12 bases, and 21 bases lay in between. The CDR3 is 14 amino acids. Germline V gene lookup returns CDR1 DFQATT and CDR2 SNEGSKA (reference sequence). CDR3: CSASPRGRLLGQFF. CDR3 in DNA: TGCAGTGCTAGTCCCCGGGGACGCCTGCTGGGGCAGTTCTTC.

Only a few counts were recorded for this clonotype. The rearrangement uses TRBV28 and TRBJ2-1; 7 bases agree with TRBD2. The J call is in doubt because the DNA end fits TRBJ2-5 better. This CDR3 has 13 residues. CDR1 and CDR2 from the germline V gene are MDHEN and SYDVKM. The CDR3 protein is CASTGGGIITQYF. The CDR3 region has the DNA TGTGCCAGCACTGGGGGGGGGATCATAACCCAGTACTTC.